A single sample gave rise to the 23 T cell receptor beta chains below, sequenced in a study of cytomegalovirus exposure and HLA in healthy donors. PCR amplification relied on 60 Vbeta primers (plus 13 Jbeta primers). The data were produced by immunoSEQ multiplex PCR, yet TCRdb's version contains in-frame clones alone and is incomplete. The sample holds 130,000 to 150,000 clones, around three quarters seen once. The specimen sequenced was PBMCs. These receptors came from a middle-aged man in good health and CMV-seropositive.

This clone came up once. The V and J genes are TRBV5-1 and TRBJ2-5, with D perhaps TRBD2 (5 bases). There are 12 residues in the CDR3. V dropped 2 bases and J dropped 5 bases, with 7 bases sitting between them. The V gene's germline CDR1 is SGHRS and CDR2 YFSETQ. The CDR3 region is CASSFAGETQYF. The CDR3 nucleotides read TGCGCCAGCAGCTTTGCGGGCGAGACCCAGTACTTC.

The J gene is TRBJ2-5, the V gene TRBV6-1; tentatively, D is TRBD1 (5 bases). Germline V gene lookup returns CDR1 MNHNS and CDR2 SASEGT. The V end lost 10 bases, the J end lost 6 bases, and 15 bases lay between the germline ends. The CDR3 is 12 residues long. The CDR3 protein is CATKQETKTQYF. The DNA for the CDR3 is TGTGCCACAAAACAGGAGACAAAGACCCAGTACTTC.

Details on this clone: Other DNA sequences in the sample encode the same CDR3. The rearrangement joins TRBV4-2 to TRBJ2-5; D remains ambiguous. Trimming took 3 bases from V and 4 from J, leaving 3 bases between them. This CDR3 comprises 11 residues. From germline, CDR1 is LGHNA and CDR2 YNFKEQ. Here the CDR3 DNA reads TGTGCCAGCAGCCATCGAGAGACCCAGTACTTC. It codes for CASSHRETQYF.

The chain joins TRBV6-5 to TRBJ1-2; the match to TRBD1 covers 7 bases. Looked up from germline, CDR1 is MNHEY and CDR2 is SVGAGI. With V trimmed by 2 bases and J by 5 bases, 2 bases remained unmatched. The CDR3 length is 13 residues. Here the CDR3 reads CASSYGTVYGYTF. CDR3 in DNA: TGTGCCAGCAGTTACGGGACAGTATATGGCTACACCTTC.

The chain recombines TRBV4-2 with TRBJ2-7, with TRBD1 matching over 7 bases. This CDR3 is built from 15 residues. In germline, CDR1 is LGHNA, CDR2 YNFKEQ. The J segment lost 3 bases and the V segment lost 1 base, leaving 6 bases of the junction unmatched. The CDR3 sequence is CASSQVDRDNYEQYF. The CDR3 coding sequence is TGTGCCAGCAGCCAAGTAGACAGGGACAACTACGAGCAGTACTTC.

The chain has TRBV5-1 and TRBJ1-6, with a possible D match to TRBD1 (6 bases). The CDR3 runs to 14 residues. V lost 0 bases and J lost 7, with 8 bases in between. Germline V CDR1 and CDR2: SGHRS, YFSETQ. DNA of the CDR3: TGCGCCAGCAGCTTGGAGGGGGGGAATTCACCCCTCCACTTT. Amino acids: CASSLEGGNSPLHF. Full variable domain (rest looked up from reference TRBV5-1 and TRBJ1-6): KAGVTQTPRYLIKTRGQQVTLSCSPISGHRSVSWYQQTPGQGLQFLFEYFSETQRNKGNFPGRFSGRQFSNSRSEMNVSTLELGDSALYLCASSLEGGNSPLHFGNGTRLTVT.

This clone was observed at least ten times. The rearrangement joins TRBV10-3 to TRBJ1-1, with unresolved D. Germline V lookup: CDR1 ENHRY, CDR2 SYGVKD. This CDR3 has 15 residues. Deletions cut 3 bases from V and 7 bases from J, with 18 bases between. The DNA for the CDR3 is TGTGCCATCAGTGATCCGAACGGGGTATCGGGTGAAGCTTTCTTT. Translating it yields CAISDPNGVSGEAFF.

This rearrangement joins TRBV19 to TRBJ2-5; 7 positions agree with TRBD1. The germline V gene has CDR1 LNHDA and CDR2 SQIVND (reference sequence). Trimming at V came to 4 bases and at J to 5 bases, leaving 10 bases not matched to a gene. CDR3 size: 15 residues. In nucleotides, the CDR3 is TGTGCCAGTAGTACTTACCGACAGGGTGGGGAGACCCAGTACTTC. Its protein is CASSTYRQGGETQYF.

The J gene is TRBJ1-3, the V gene TRBV6-1; 9 bases match TRBD1. This CDR3 spans 15 amino acids. Germline V gene sequence: CDR1 MNHNS, CDR2 SASEGT. The V and J ends lost 4 bases and 5 bases, in that order; junction bases with no gene match: 6. The CDR3 spells CASSGQGVVRNTIYF. The DNA for the CDR3 is TGTGCCAGCAGTGGACAGGGGGTAGTAAGAAACACCATATATTTT.

This clone has only one observation. This chain joins TRBV6-5 and TRBJ2-3, with 10 positions matching TRBD1. Germline CDR1 and CDR2: MNHEY and SVGAGI. V lost 6 bases, J lost 3 bases, and 6 bases stayed unmatched. The CDR3 sequence is 15 residues long. Here the CDR3 reads CASRTTGGWTDTQYF. The CDR3 nucleotides are TGTGCCAGCAGAACGACAGGGGGCTGGACAGATACGCAGTATTTT.

This chain joins TRBV4-3 and TRBJ2-1, with 12 bases that match TRBD2. Germline V gene sequence: CDR1 LGHNA, CDR2 YSLEER. This CDR3 is built from 17 residues. Trimming took 0 bases from V and 4 from J; bases not matched to a gene: 4. In DNA, the CDR3 is TGCGCCAGCAGCCAAGACCTGACTAGCGGGAGATACAATGAGCAGTTCTTC. Encoded protein: CASSQDLTSGRYNEQFF.

The chain links TRBV10-2 to TRBJ1-5; D is unresolved. The germline gives CDR1 WSHSY, CDR2 SAAADI. Between the trimmed V and J ends, which lost 5 bases and 3 bases, there was a span of 8 bases. CDR3 length: 13 residues. Here the CDR3 DNA reads TGCGCCAGCAGTCTGGCAGACAATCAGCCCCAGCATTTT. Its protein is CASSLADNQPQHF.

The rearrangement joins TRBV28 to TRBJ1-2; D might be TRBD1 (5 bases). Per germline, CDR1 MDHEN and CDR2 SYDVKM. Trimming cost V 6 bases and J 4 bases, with 12 bases left between them. CDR3 length: 13 amino acids. CDR3 amino acids: CASREGLGYGYTF. In DNA, the CDR3 is TGTGCCAGCAGGGAGGGGTTGGGCTATGGCTACACCTTC.

The V and J genes are TRBV9 and TRBJ2-4, with TRBD2 matching 13 bases. Germline V gives CDR1 SGDLS, CDR2 YYNGEE. The CDR3 covers 14 residues. Germline trimming cut 0 bases from V and 16 bases from J; bases unmatched to any gene: 7. The CDR3 coding sequence is TGTGCCAGCAGCGTAGCACTAGCGGGAGGGCACCTTTACTTC. It encodes CASSVALAGGHLYF.

The chain employs TRBV5-6 and TRBJ2-7; 7 nucleotides line up with TRBD2. Germline V gene lookup returns CDR1 SGHDT and CDR2 YYEEEE. V gave up 2 bases and J gave up 2 bases; unmatched junction bases: 4. CDR3 length: 14 amino acids. The CDR3 loop reads CASSLRGVTYEQYF. CDR3 DNA: TGTGCCAGCAGCTTACGGGGGGTAACCTACGAGCAGTACTTC.

This clone was detected a few times. This chain joins TRBV4-3 and TRBJ1-6, with 8 bases lining up with TRBD1. In germline, CDR1 is LGHNA, CDR2 YSLEER. J was trimmed by 7 bases and V by 1 base; bases with no gene match: 9. The length of the CDR3 is 17 residues. The CDR3 loop reads CASSQGLRTGINSPLHF. The DNA of the CDR3 is TGCGCCAGCAGCCAAGGACTCCGGACAGGGATCAATTCACCCCTCCACTTT.

The chain couples TRBV2 to TRBJ2-5, with 9 bases that match TRBD2. The DNA end favors TRBJ2-7, so the J call may be wrong. This CDR3 contains 12 residues. Germline assignment: CDR1 SNHLY and CDR2 FYNNEI. CDR3 amino acids: CASRLAGHEQYF. The CDR3 DNA follows: TGTGCCAGCAGACTAGCGGGTCACGAGCAGTACTTC.

J is TRBJ2-1 and V is TRBV7-2; D is possibly TRBD2 (6 bases). CDR1 is SGHTA and CDR2 is FQGNSA in the germline V gene. The V end was cut by 3 bases, the J end by 9 bases, with 9 bases between. The CDR3 runs to 12 residues. The CDR3 sequence: CASSFRTTEQFF. The CDR3 coding sequence is TGTGCCAGCAGCTTTCGGACTACTGAGCAGTTCTTC.

CDR3 loop: CASSSLASGRFF. The CDR3 DNA reads TGTGCCAGCAGTTCTCTAGCGAGCGGGCGGTTCTTC. The rearrangement links TRBV27 to TRBJ2-1; a possible D gene is TRBD2 (6 bases). V was clipped by 4 bases and J by 15 bases, with 16 bases between them. CDR3 size: 12 residues. Germline CDR1 is MNHEY and CDR2 is SMNVEV (reference sequence).

This chain joins TRBV2 and TRBJ1-1; D possibly corresponds to TRBD1 (5 bases). The V gene lost 7 bases and the J gene lost 3 bases, with 15 bases spanning the gap. The CDR3 runs to 14 residues. CDR1 and CDR2 (germline): SNHLY, FYNNEI. The CDR3 nucleotides read TGTGCCAGCATGCCGCAGGGTGCGTACACTGAAGCTTTCTTT. This sequence encodes CASMPQGAYTEAFF.

The chain is built from TRBV7-9 and TRBJ2-2; 10 positions match TRBD2. This CDR3 region has 17 residues. CDR1 is SEHNR, CDR2 FQNEAQ, per germline (reference sequence). V shed 6 bases and J 2 bases; nucleotides not matched to a gene: 9. CDR3 nucleotides: TGTGCCAGCAGTTATCTGGGACTAGCGAGAAACACCGGGGAGCTGTTTTTT. It translates to CASSYLGLARNTGELFF.

The chain couples TRBV5-1 to TRBJ2-6, with 10 positions matching TRBD1. With V trimmed by 4 bases and J by 2 bases, 9 bases remained unmatched. The CDR3 is made up of 18 amino acids. Per the germline V gene, CDR1 is SGHRS and CDR2 is YFSETQ. The chain's CDR3 is CASSPLTGGVAGANVLTF. For the CDR3, the DNA is TGCGCCAGCAGCCCACTGACAGGGGGCGTTGCTGGGGCCAACGTCCTGACTTTC.

V usage is TRBV30 and J usage is TRBJ1-4; possible D gene TRBD1, 6 bases. V lost 4 bases and J lost 8, with 20 bases in between. Looked up from germline, CDR1 is GTSNPN and CDR2 is SVGIG (reference sequence). CDR3 length equals 15 residues. The CDR3: CAWTRLGGQVEKLFF. The DNA for the CDR3 is TGTGCCTGGACCCGATTGGGGGGGCAGGTCGAAAAACTGTTTTTT. The full variable domain, completed using reference TRBV30 and TRBJ1-4, is SQTIHQWPATLVQPVGSPLSLECTVEGTSNPNLYWYRQAAGRGLQLLFYSVGIGQISSEVPQNLSASRPQDRQFILSSKKLLLSDSGFYLCAWTRLGGQVEKLFFGSGTQLSVL.